This T cell receptor (beta chain) was sequenced in a study of graft-versus-host responses after intestinal transplantation. Study findings and constraints: Within allografts, high graft-versus-host to host-versus-graft clonal ratios were seen among patients with graft-donor T cell macrochimerism.

About this clone: Its matching antigen is unknown.

The protocol was immunoSEQ multiplex PCR, while the TCRdb copy is restricted to in-frame clones and leaves out a portion. The sample lists over 65,000 clones; roughly 90% were seen once. The sequence was collected from a human donor who was the organ donor for an intestinal transplant. The sequenced sample was unstimulated CD8+ T cells sorted from spleen or lymph node cells, obtained before transplant.

The DNA of the CDR3 is TGTGCCAGCAGCTCGGTAGGGGGTTCAGATACGCAGTATTTT. Translation gives CASSSVGGSDTQYF. This chain connects TRBV7-2 to TRBJ2-3; TRBD1 might be the D (6 bases). Looked up from germline, CDR1 is SGHTA and CDR2 is FQGNSA. With 4 bases removed from V and 4 bases from J, the gap between germline ends came to 12 bases. The CDR3 extends over 14 amino acids.